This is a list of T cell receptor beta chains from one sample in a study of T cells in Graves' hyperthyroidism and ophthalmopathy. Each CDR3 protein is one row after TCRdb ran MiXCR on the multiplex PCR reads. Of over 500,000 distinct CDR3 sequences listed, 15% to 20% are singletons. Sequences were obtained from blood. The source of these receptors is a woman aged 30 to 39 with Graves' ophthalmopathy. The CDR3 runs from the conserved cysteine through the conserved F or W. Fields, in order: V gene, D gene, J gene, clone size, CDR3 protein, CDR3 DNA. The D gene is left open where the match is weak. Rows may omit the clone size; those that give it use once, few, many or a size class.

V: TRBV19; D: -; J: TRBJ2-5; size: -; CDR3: CASRKNLGETQYF; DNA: TGTGCCAGTAGGAAGAATTTAGGAGAGACCCAGTACTTC
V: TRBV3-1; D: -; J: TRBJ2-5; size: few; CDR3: CASSQEFSETQYF; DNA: TGTGCCAGCAGCCAAGAATTTTCAGAGACCCAGTACTTC
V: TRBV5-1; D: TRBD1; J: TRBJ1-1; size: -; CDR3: CASSRQGGQTEAFF; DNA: TGCGCCAGCAGCCGACAGGGGGGCCAGACTGAAGCTTTCTTT
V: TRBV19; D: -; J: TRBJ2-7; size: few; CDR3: CATRDFGRSYEQYF; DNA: TGTGCCACTAGGGACTTCGGACGCTCCTACGAGCAGTACTTC
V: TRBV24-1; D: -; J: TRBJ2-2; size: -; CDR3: CATSEMLPGELFF; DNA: TGTGCCACCAGTGAAATGCTTCCCGGGGAGCTGTTTTTT
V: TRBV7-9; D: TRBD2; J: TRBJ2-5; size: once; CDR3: CARAGVQETQYF; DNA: TGTGCCAGAGCGGGAGTGCAAGAGACCCAGTACTTC
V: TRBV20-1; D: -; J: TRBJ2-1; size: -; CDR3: CSALRASANEQFF; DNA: TGCAGTGCTCTCAGGGCTAGCGCTAATGAGCAGTTCTTC
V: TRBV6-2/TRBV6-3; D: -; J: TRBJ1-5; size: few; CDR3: CASSYINSDQPQHF; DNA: TGTGCCAGCAGTTACATAAATTCGGATCAGCCCCAGCATTTT
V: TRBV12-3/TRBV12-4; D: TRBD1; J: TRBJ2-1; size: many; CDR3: CASSHTRGQGHNEQFF; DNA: TGTGCCAGCAGTCACACCCGGGGACAGGGGCACAATGAGCAGTTCTTC
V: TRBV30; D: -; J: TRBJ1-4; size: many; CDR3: CAWSERTDSNEKLFF; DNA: TGTGCCTGGAGTGAAAGGACAGATTCTAATGAAAAACTGTTTTTT
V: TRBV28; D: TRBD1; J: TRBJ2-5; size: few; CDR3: CASSRDRDPRETQYF; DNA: TGTGCCAGCAGCCGGGACAGGGACCCTCGGGAGACCCAGTACTTC
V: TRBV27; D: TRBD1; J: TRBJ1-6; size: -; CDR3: CASSSGTGGVPNSPLHF; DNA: TGTGCCAGCAGTTCAGGGACAGGGGGCGTCCCGAATTCACCCCTCCACTTT
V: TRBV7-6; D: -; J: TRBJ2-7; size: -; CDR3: CASSPRTASYEQYF; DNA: TGTGCCAGCAGCCCAAGGACAGCCTCCTACGAGCAGTACTTC
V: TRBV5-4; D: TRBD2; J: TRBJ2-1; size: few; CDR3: CASSPGLAMYNEQFF; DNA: TGTGCCAGCAGCCCCGGACTAGCGATGTACAATGAGCAGTTCTTC
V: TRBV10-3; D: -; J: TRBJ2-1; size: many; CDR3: CAIRQGYEPNEQFF; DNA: TGTGCCATCAGGCAGGGGTATGAACCCAATGAGCAGTTCTTC
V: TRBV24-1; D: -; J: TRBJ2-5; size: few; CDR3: CATSPGRQETQYF; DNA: TGTGCCACCAGTCCAGGGCGCCAAGAGACCCAGTACTTC
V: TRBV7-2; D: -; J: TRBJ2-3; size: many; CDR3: CASSLAGFSTDTQYF; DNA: TGTGCCAGCAGCTTAGCGGGGTTTAGCACAGATACGCAGTATTTT
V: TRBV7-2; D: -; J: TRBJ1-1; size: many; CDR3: CASSLKGSGYTEAFF; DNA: TGTGCCAGCAGCCTAAAGGGGTCGGGGTACACTGAAGCTTTCTTT
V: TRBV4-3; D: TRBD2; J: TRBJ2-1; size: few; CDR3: CASSYGLAGVYEQFF; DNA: TGCGCCAGCAGTTACGGACTAGCGGGAGTTTATGAGCAGTTCTTC
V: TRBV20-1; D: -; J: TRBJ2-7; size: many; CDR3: CSARAGSSYEQYF; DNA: TGCAGTGCTAGGGCAGGGAGCTCCTACGAGCAGTACTTC
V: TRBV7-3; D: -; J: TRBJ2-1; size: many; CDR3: CASSPSIGGSSYNEQFF; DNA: TGTGCCAGCAGCCCCTCCATCGGGGGCAGCTCCTACAATGAGCAGTTCTTC
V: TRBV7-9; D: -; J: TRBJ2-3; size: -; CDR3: CASEDTDTQYF; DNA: TGTGCCAGCGAAGACACAGATACGCAGTATTTT
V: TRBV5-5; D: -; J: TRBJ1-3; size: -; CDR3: CASRTSTVSGNTIYF; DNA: TGTGCCAGCAGGACTTCGACAGTGTCTGGAAACACCATATATTTT
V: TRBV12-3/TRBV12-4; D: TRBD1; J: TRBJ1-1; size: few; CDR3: CASSSTGGDTEAFF; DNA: TGTGCCAGCAGTTCGACAGGGGGGGACACTGAAGCTTTCTTT
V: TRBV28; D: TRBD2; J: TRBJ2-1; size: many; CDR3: CASRPSGSGNEQFF; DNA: TGTGCCAGCAGACCTAGCGGGTCTGGCAATGAGCAGTTCTTC
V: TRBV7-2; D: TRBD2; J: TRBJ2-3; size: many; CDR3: CASSLDPGLAGFGPDTQYF; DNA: TGTGCCAGCAGCTTAGACCCGGGACTAGCGGGATTCGGTCCAGATACGCAGTATTTT
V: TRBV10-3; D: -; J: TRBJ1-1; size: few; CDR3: CAIRQGRLNTEAFF; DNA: TGTGCCATTCGGCAGGGACGCCTGAACACTGAAGCTTTCTTT
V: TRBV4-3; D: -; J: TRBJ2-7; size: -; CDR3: CASSLDKNYEQYF; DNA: TGCGCCAGCAGCCTTGACAAGAACTACGAGCAGTACTTC
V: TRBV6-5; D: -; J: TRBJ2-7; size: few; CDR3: CASSYGGGRVHEQYF; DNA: TGTGCCAGCAGTTACGGCGGAGGCCGGGTTCACGAGCAGTACTTC
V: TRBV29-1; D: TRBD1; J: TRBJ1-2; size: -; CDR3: CSAGQGDYGYTF; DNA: TGCAGCGCCGGACAGGGAGACTATGGCTACACCTTC
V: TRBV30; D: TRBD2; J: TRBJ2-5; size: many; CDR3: CAWGLAGGETQYF; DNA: TGTGCCTGGGGACTAGCGGGAGGAGAGACCCAGTACTTC
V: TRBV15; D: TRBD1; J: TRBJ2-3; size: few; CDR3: CATSRLSDRGTDTQYF; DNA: TGTGCCACCAGCAGGTTGTCGGACAGGGGCACAGATACGCAGTATTTT
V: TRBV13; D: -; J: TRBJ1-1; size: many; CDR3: CASSSTRSSRQVRRNTEAFF; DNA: TGTGCCAGCAGCTCCACCCGTTCCTCTCGCCAGGTTCGAAGGAACACTGAAGCTTTCTTT
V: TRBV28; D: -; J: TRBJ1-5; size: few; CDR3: CASRGSRNRNQPQHF; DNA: TGTGCCAGCAGGGGTAGTAGAAACAGAAATCAGCCCCAGCATTTT
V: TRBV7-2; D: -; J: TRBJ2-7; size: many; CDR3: CASQHGGYEQYF; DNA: TGTGCCAGCCAACATGGGGGGTACGAGCAGTACTTC
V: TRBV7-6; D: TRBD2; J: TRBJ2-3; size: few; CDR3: CASSPPSGSGTDTQYF; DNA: TGTGCCAGCAGCCCTCCGAGCGGGAGTGGCACTGATACGCAGTATTTT
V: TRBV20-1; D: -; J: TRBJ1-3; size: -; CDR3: CSSPGGGNTIYF; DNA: TGCAGTTCCCCGGGGGGTGGAAACACCATATATTTT
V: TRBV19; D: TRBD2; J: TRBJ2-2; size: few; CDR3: CASSSPGLTTGELFF; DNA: TGTGCCAGTAGTTCTCCGGGACTAACCACCGGGGAGCTGTTTTTT
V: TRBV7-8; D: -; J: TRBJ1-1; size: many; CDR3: CASSLEWENTEAFF; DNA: TGTGCCAGCAGCTTAGAGTGGGAGAACACTGAAGCTTTCTTT
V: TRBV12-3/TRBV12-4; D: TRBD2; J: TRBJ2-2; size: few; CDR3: CASSPSGMSTGELFF; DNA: TGTGCCAGCAGTCCTAGCGGGATGAGCACCGGGGAGCTGTTTTTT
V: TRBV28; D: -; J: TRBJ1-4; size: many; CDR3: CASSLTGTNEKLFF; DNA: TGTGCCAGCAGTTTAACGGGGACTAATGAAAAACTGTTTTTT
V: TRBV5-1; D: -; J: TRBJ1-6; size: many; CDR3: CASSLEAGTNSPLHF; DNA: TGCGCCAGCAGCTTGGAGGCAGGGACTAATTCACCCCTCCACTTT
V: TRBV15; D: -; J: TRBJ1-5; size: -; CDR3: CATSRSLSNQPQHF; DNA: TGTGCCACCAGCAGATCCCTTAGCAATCAGCCCCAGCATTTT
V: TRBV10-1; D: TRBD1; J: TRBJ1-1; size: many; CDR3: CATKAGTANTEAFF; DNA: TGCGCCACCAAGGCCGGGACAGCGAACACTGAAGCTTTCTTT
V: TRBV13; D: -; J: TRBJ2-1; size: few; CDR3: CASSLMALNEQFF; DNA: TGTGCCAGCAGCTTAATGGCATTGAATGAGCAGTTCTTC
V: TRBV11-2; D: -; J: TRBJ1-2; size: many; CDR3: CASSRGFGYGYTF; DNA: TGTGCCAGCAGCCGCGGATTTGGCTATGGCTACACCTTC
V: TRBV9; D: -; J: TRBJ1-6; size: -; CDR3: CASSSRGGANSPLHF; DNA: TGTGCCAGCAGCTCCCGAGGGGGGGCCAATTCACCCCTCCACTTT
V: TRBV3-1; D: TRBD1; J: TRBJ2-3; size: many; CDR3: CASTLGRGRVNTQYF; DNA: TGTGCCAGCACCCTCGGTAGGGGGCGCGTGAATACGCAGTATTTT